Following are 8 T cell receptor beta chains from one sample sequenced in a study of blood T cell repertoires in COVID-19 (dated by TCRdb to about 2020). Library preparation used the immunoSEQ multiplex PCR assay. TCRdb carries this immuneACCESS record with in-frame sequences only. Its versions omit some clonotypes, under half of them owing to an unresolved V gene in the studies checked, with the rest unexplained. For this sample the table gives approximately 240,000 clones, of which approximately 85% were detected only once. The top ten clonotypes cover 2.9% of the sample. The sequenced sample consisted of peripheral blood. These receptors were collected from a man aged 50-59 years who had recovered from COVID-19.

V is TRBV7-6 and J is TRBJ2-5; TRBD1 matches at 7 bases. Germline V gives CDR1 SGHVS, CDR2 FNYEAQ. CDR3 size: 15 residues. Trimming cost V 3 bases and J 4 bases; bases outside gene matches: 8. The CDR3 sequence: CASSLTRQGRETQYF. The CDR3, as DNA: TGTGCCAGCAGCTTGACCAGACAGGGACGAGAGACCCAGTACTTC.

The chain is built from TRBV5-8 and TRBJ2-7, with 8 bases identical to TRBD2. This CDR3 has 13 amino acids. The V gene end was trimmed by 4 bases and the J gene end by 6 bases; junction bases not matched to a gene: 6. Germline V gene sequence: CDR1 SGHTS, CDR2 YDEGEE. The CDR3 DNA sequence: TGTGCCAGCAGCACCGGACTAGCACGCGAGCAGTACTTC. It translates to CASSTGLAREQYF.

The chain joins TRBV15 to TRBJ2-1; D is perhaps TRBD1 (5 bases). In germline, CDR1 is LNHNV, CDR2 YYDKDF (reference sequence). CDR3 length: 16 amino acids. Trimming removed 5 bases at V and 0 bases at J, with 14 bases between. CDR3 nucleotides: TGTGCCACCAGCCCTTCAGGAAGGGGCTCCTACAATGAGCAGTTCTTC. Amino acid sequence: CATSPSGRGSYNEQFF. The entire variable domain, with the rest obtained from reference TRBV15 and TRBJ2-1, is as follows: DAMVIQNPRYQVTQFGKPVTLSCSQTLNHNVMYWYQQKSSQAPKLLFHYYDKDFNNEADTPDNFQSRRPNTSFCFLDIRSPGLGDTAMYLCATSPSGRGSYNEQFFGPGTRLTVL.

This clone was seen just once. The rearrangement links TRBV19 to TRBJ2-6; 7 nucleotides line up with TRBD1. J was trimmed by 0 bases and V by 6 bases; bases with no gene match: 14. Germline CDR1 LNHDA, CDR2 SQIVND (reference sequence). This CDR3 has 19 residues. The CDR3 region is CASREILGQSLSGANVLTF. CDR3 sequence (DNA): TGTGCCAGTAGGGAAATACTGGGACAGTCTCTCTCTGGGGCCAACGTCCTGACTTTC.

The V gene is TRBV24-1, the J gene TRBJ2-5; TRBD2 matches at 8 bases. This CDR3 contains 14 residues. J lost 5 bases, V lost 2 bases, and 3 bases had no gene match. From germline, CDR1 is KGHDR and CDR2 SFDVKD. In DNA, the CDR3 is TGTGCCACCAGTGATTACGGGGGGGACGAGACCCAGTACTTC. Translation: CATSDYGGDETQYF.

DNA of the CDR3: TGTGCCAGCAGCCCTAGCGGGAGTGGGTACACCGGGGAGCTGTTTTTT. Its protein product is CASSPSGSGYTGELFF. The J gene is TRBJ2-2, the V gene TRBV5-5; 10 bases map to TRBD2. The CDR3 has 16 residues. CDR1 SGHKS and CDR2 YYEKEE come from the germline V gene (reference sequence). Losses at the gene ends were 4 bases for V and 3 bases for J; bases not matched to a gene: 6.

The chain carries TRBV3-1 (or the pseudogene TRBV3-2) and TRBJ2-5, with TRBD1 as a possible D gene (6 bases). The V gene lost 6 bases and the J gene lost 2 bases, with 10 bases spanning the gap. The length of the CDR3 is 13 residues. CDR1 and CDR2 (germline): LGHDT, YNNKEL (reference sequence). The CDR3 DNA sequence: TGTGCCAGCAGGACAGGCCCTCAAGAGACCCAGTACTTC. It is translated as CASRTGPQETQYF.

The genes are TRBV7-8 and TRBJ2-7; the match to TRBD2 covers 9 bases. There are 16 residues in the CDR3. Losses at the gene ends were 5 bases for V and 2 bases for J; bases not matched to a gene: 10. Germline CDR1 reads SGHVS; CDR2 reads FQNEAQ. CDR3 in DNA: TGTGCCAGCAGCCCCCCCGGACGCGGGAGGGCCTACGAGCAGTACTTC. Its translation: CASSPPGRGRAYEQYF.